One sample yielded the 5 T cell receptor beta chains listed below, sequenced in a study of Tregs in tolerant kidney transplant recipients. The data were produced by immunoSEQ multiplex PCR, yet TCRdb's version contains in-frame clones alone and is incomplete. The sample contains about 77,000 clones, nearly 98% of which appear only once. This sample comprised CD4+ T cells from blood, obtained before the transplant. These receptors came from a human donor who received a combined kidney and bone marrow transplant.

V is TRBV7-2 and J is TRBJ1-2; TRBD1 matches at 9 bases. The V and J ends lost 3 bases and 6 bases, in that order; junction bases with no gene match: 11. This CDR3 is 16 amino acids long. Germline V gives CDR1 SGHTA, CDR2 FQGNSA. The DNA of the CDR3 is TGTGCCAGCAGCTTCTCCACAGGGGGCGCCGTTGATGGCTACACCTTC. Amino acids: CASSFSTGGAVDGYTF. The whole variable domain, remainder taken from reference TRBV7-2 and TRBJ1-2, is GAGVSQSPSNKVTEKGKDVELRCDPISGHTALYWYRQSLGQGLEFLIYFQGNSAPDKSGLPSDRFSAERTGGSVSTLTIQRTQQEDSAVYLCASSFSTGGAVDGYTFGSGTRLTVV.

The gene calls are TRBV5-6 and TRBJ2-1; 10 nucleotides agree with TRBD1. V shed 3 bases and J 10 bases; nucleotides not matched to a gene: 4. The CDR3 totals 13 residues. Germline V lookup: CDR1 SGHDT, CDR2 YYEEEE. The CDR3 is CASSSGQGGEQFF. CDR3 in DNA: TGTGCCAGCAGCTCCGGACAGGGGGGGGAGCAGTTCTTC.

The chain recombines TRBV27 with TRBJ2-5; the match to TRBD1 covers 10 bases. Germline CDR1 MNHEY, CDR2 SMNVEV (reference sequence). This CDR3 spans 13 amino acids. Losses at the gene ends were 3 bases for V and 11 bases for J; bases not matched to a gene: 6. CDR3 DNA: TGTGCCAGCAGTTTGGACAGGGGGTTCGGGCAGTACTTC. This encodes CASSLDRGFGQYF.

The chain links TRBV15 to TRBJ2-3, with TRBD2 as a possible D gene (5 bases). The CDR3 runs 15 residues. Deletions cut 5 bases from V and 0 bases from J, with 12 bases between. The V gene's germline CDR1 is LNHNV and CDR2 YYDKDF (reference sequence). The CDR3 loop reads CATSADLLSTDTQYF. The DNA for the CDR3 is TGTGCCACCAGCGCGGACTTGCTTAGCACAGATACGCAGTATTTT.

The chain recombines TRBV9 with TRBJ1-5; the D gene is possibly TRBD1 (5 bases). The germline gives CDR1 SGDLS, CDR2 YYNGEE. V lost 4 bases to trimming and J lost 3 bases, with 14 bases between them. This CDR3 has 15 amino acids. In DNA, the CDR3 is TGTGCCAGCAGCTCCCAGGGAGGAGACAATCAGCCCCAGCATTTT. This codes for CASSSQGGDNQPQHF.